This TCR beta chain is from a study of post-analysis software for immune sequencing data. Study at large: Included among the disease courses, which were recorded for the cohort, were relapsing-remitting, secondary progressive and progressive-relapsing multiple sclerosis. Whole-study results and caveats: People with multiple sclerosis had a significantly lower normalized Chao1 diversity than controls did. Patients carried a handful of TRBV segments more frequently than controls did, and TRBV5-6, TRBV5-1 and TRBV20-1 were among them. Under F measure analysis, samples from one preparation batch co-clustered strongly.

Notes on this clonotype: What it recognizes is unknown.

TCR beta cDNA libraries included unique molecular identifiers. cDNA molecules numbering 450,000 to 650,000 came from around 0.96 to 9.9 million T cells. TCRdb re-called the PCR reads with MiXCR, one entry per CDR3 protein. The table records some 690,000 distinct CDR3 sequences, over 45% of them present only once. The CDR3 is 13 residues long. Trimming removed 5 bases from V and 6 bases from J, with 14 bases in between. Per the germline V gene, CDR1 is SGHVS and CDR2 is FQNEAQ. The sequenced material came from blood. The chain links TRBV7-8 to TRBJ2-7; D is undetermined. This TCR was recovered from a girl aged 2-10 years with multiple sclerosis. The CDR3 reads CASSPPGSSEQYF. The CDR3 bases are TGTGCCAGCAGCCCTCCCGGTTCGAGCGAGCAGTACTTC.